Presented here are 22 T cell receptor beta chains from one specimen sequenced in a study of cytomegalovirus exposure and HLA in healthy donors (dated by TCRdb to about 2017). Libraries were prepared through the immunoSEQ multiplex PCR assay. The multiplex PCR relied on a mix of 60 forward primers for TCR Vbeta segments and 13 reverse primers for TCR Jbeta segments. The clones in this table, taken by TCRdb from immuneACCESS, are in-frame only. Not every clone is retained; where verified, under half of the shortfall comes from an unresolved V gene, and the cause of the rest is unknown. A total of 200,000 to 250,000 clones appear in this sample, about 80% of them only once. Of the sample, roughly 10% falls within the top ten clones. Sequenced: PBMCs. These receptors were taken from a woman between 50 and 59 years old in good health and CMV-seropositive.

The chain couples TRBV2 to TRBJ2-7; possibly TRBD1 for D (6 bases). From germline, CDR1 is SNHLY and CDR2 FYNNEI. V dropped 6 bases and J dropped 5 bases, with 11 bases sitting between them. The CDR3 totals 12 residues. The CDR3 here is CASRTGFDEQYF. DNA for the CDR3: TGTGCCAGCAGGACAGGTTTCGACGAGCAGTACTTC.

The CDR3, as DNA: TGCGCCAGCAGCTTGGACCCAGGGGGTACCGGGGAGCTGTTTTTT. As protein: CASSLDPGGTGELFF. This chain links TRBV5-1 with TRBJ2-2, with 7 bases fitting TRBD1. This CDR3 region has 15 residues. The V gene end was trimmed by 0 bases and the J gene end by 5 bases; junction bases not matched to a gene: 4. In germline, CDR1 is SGHRS, CDR2 YFSETQ.

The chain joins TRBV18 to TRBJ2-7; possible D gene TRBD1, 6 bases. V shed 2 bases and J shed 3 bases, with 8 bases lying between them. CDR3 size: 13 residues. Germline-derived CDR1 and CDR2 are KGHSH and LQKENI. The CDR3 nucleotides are TGTGCCAGCTCACCAAGGACAGACTACGAGCAGTACTTC. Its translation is CASSPRTDYEQYF.

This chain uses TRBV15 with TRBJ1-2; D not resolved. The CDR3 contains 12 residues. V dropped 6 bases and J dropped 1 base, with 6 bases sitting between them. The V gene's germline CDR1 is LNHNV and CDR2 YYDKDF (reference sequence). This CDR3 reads CATRGHNYGYTF. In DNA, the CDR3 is TGTGCCACCAGGGGCCATAACTATGGCTACACCTTC.

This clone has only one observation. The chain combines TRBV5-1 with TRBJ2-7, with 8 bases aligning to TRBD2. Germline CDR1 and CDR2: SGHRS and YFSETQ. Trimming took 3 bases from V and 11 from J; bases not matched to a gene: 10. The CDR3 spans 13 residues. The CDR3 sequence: CASSSGGAGLKYF. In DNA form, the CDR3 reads TGCGCCAGCAGCTCGGGGGGGGCAGGGCTGAAGTACTTC.

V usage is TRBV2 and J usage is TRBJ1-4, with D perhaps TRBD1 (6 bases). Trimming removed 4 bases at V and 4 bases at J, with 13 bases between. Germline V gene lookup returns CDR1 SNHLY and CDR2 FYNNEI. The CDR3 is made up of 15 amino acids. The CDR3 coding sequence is TGTGCCAGCAGTGTTTCGGACAGTTATAATGAAAAACTGTTTTTT. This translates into CASSVSDSYNEKLFF. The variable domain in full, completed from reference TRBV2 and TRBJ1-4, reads EPEVTQTPSHQVTQMGQEVILRCVPISNHLYFYWYRQILGQKVEFLVSFYNNEISEKSEIFDDQFSVERPDGSNFTLKIRSTKLEDSAMYFCASSVSDSYNEKLFFGSGTQLSVL.

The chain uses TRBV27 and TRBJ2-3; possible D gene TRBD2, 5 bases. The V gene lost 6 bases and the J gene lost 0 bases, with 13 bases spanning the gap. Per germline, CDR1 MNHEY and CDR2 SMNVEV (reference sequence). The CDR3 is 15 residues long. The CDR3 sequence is CASSPWETSTDTQYF. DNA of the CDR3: TGTGCCAGCAGCCCGTGGGAGACTAGCACAGATACGCAGTATTTT.

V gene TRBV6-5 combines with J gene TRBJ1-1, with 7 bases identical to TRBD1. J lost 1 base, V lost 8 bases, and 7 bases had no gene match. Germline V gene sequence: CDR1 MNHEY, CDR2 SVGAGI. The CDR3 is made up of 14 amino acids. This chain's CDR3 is CASGRTGRNTEAFF. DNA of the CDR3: TGTGCCAGCGGTCGGACAGGACGGAACACTGAAGCTTTCTTT.

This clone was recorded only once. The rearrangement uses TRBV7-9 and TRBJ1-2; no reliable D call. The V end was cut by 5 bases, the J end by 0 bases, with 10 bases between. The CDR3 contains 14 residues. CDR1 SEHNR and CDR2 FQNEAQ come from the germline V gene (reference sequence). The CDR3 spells CASSPGYSNYGYTF. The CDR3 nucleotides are TGTGCCAGCAGCCCGGGTTATTCTAACTATGGCTACACCTTC.

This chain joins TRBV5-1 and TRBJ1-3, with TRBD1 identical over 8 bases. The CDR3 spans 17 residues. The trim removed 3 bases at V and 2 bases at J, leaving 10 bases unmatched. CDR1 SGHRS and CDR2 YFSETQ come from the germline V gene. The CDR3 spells CASSSEPTGVTGNTIYF. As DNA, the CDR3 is TGCGCCAGCAGCTCGGAACCGACAGGGGTAACTGGAAACACCATATATTTT.

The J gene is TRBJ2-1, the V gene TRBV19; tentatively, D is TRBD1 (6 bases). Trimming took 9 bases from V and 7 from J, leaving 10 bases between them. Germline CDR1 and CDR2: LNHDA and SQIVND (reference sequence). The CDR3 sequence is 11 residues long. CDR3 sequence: CASQQGNEQFF. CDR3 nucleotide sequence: TGTGCCAGCCAACAGGGTAATGAGCAGTTCTTC.

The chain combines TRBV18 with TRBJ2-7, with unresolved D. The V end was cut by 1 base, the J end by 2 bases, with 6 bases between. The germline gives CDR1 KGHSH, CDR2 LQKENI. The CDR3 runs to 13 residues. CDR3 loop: CASSPLQTYEQYF. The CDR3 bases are TGTGCCAGCTCACCACTGCAGACCTACGAGCAGTACTTC.

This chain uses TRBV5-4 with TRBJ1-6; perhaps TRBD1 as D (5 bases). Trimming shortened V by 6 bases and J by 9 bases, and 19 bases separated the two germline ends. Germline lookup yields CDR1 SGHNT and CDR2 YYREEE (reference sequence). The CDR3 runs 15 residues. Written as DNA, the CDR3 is TGTGCCAGCACCCAGATTGGCAGGGAGGGTTCACCCCTCCACTTT. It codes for CASTQIGREGSPLHF. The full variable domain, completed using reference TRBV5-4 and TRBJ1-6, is ETGVTQSPTHLIKTRGQQVTLRCSSQSGHNTVSWYQQALGQGPQFIFQYYREEENGRGNFPPRFSGLQFPNYSSELNVNALELDDSALYLCASTQIGREGSPLHFGNGTRLTVT.

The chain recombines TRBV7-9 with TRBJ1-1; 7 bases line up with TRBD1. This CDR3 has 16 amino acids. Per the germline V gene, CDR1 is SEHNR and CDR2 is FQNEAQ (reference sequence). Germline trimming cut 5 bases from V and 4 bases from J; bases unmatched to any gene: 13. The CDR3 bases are TGTGCCAGCAGCCGTCAAGGGACAGTTAGTAGCACTGAAGCTTTCTTT. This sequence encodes CASSRQGTVSSTEAFF. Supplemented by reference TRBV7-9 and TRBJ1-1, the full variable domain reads DTGVSQNPRHKITKRGQNVTFRCDPISEHNRLYWYRQTLGQGPEFLTYFQNEAQLEKSRLLSDRFSAERPKGSFSTLEIQRTEQGDSAMYLCASSRQGTVSSTEAFFGQGTRLTVV.

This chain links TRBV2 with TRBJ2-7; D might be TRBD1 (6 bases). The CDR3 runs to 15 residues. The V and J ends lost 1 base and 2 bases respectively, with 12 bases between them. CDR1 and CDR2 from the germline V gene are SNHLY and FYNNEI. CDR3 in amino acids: CASSEGRGFPYEQYF. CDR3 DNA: TGTGCCAGCAGTGAAGGCAGGGGCTTCCCCTACGAGCAGTACTTC.

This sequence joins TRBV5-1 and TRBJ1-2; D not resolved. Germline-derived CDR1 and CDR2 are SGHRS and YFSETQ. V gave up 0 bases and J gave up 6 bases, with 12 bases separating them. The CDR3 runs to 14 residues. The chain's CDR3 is CASSLGASRNGYTF. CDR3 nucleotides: TGCGCCAGCAGCTTGGGAGCATCTAGGAATGGCTACACCTTC.

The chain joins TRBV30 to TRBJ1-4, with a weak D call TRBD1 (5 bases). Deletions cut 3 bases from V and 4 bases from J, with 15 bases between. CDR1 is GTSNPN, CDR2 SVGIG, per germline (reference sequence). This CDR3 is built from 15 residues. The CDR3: CAWREWGRDNEKLFF. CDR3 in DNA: TGTGCCTGGAGGGAGTGGGGCAGGGATAATGAAAAACTGTTTTTT.

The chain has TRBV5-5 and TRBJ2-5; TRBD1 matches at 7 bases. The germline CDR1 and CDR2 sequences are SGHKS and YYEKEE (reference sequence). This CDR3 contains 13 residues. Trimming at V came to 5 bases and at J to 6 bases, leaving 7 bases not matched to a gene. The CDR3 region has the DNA TGTGCCAGCAGGAGGACAGGATCCCAGACCCAGTACTTC. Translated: CASRRTGSQTQYF.

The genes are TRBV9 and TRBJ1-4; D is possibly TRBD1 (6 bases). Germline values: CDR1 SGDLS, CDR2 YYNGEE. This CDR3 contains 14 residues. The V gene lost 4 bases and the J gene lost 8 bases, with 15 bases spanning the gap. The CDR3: CASSPRGGDEKLFF. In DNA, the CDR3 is TGTGCCAGCAGCCCACGGGGGGGCGACGAAAAACTGTTTTTT. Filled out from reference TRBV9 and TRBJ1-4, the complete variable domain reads DSGVTQTPKHLITATGQRVTLRCSPRSGDLSVYWYQQSLDQGLQFLIQYYNGEERAKGNILERFSAQQFPDLHSELNLSSLELGDSALYFCASSPRGGDEKLFFGSGTQLSVL.

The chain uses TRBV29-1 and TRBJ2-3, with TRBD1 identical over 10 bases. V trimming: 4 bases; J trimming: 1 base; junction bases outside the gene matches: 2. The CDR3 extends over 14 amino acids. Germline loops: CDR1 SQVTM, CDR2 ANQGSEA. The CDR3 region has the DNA TGCAGCGTTGCCGGGACAGGGGGCACAGATACGCAGTATTTT. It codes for CSVAGTGGTDTQYF.

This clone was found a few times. CDR3 DNA sequence: TGCGCCAGCAGCCGCGGACAGGGTAGTGGCTACACCTTC. It encodes CASSRGQGSGYTF. The gene calls are TRBV5-1 and TRBJ1-2, with 8 bases matching TRBD1. This CDR3 spans 13 amino acids. Trimming at V came to 4 bases and at J to 7 bases, leaving 6 bases not matched to a gene. CDR1 SGHRS and CDR2 YFSETQ come from the germline V gene.

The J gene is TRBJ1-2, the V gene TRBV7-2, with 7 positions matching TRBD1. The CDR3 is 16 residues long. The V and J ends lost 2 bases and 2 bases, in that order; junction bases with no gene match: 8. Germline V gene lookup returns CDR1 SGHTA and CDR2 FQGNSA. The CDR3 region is CASSLRGRGGNYGYTF. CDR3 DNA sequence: TGTGCCAGCAGCTTAAGGGGGCGTGGAGGGAACTATGGCTACACCTTC.